The clone carrying this TCR beta chain was seen once. Its antigen remains unknown. These data come from a study of vaccination effects on CD4 cells after COVID-19. The overall study: After the second dose, samples were taken at median day 72. Findings and caveats of the study: There were few convalescent patients in the study and no early post-infection timepoints. At late timepoints after vaccination, vaccine- and infection-induced clones shrank markedly.

Measured with immunoSEQ multiplex PCR; TCRdb has only the in-frame clones, and not every one. The sample records fewer than 15,000 clones, around 75% being singletons. Sequencing was preceded by expansion of antigen-specific CD4+ T cells with viral peptide pools in the ViraFEST assay. Cells that had been cultured for roughly ten days were the source of isolated CD4+ T cells. Between March and December 2020, the person had a SARS-CoV-2 infection that PCR confirmed. Vaccination of participants consisted of two doses of either the BNT162b2 or mRNA-1273 vaccine. The CDR3 covers 16 residues. From germline, CDR1 is LGHNA and CDR2 YSLEER. V was cut by 4 bases and J by 1 base, with 15 bases left in between.

This sequence was found in a human donor who had a prior SARS-CoV-2 infection. The chain couples TRBV4-3 to TRBJ2-3; weak D call: TRBD2 (5 bases). Sequencing used CD4+ T cells from PBMCs cultured with HCoV-NL63 spike peptides, obtained after COVID-19 vaccination. CDR3 coding DNA: TGCGCCAGCAGCCCCCGGAGTGGGAGTGGCACAGATACGCAGTATTTT. It is translated as CASSPRSGSGTDTQYF.